This TCR beta chain was observed in a study of PD-1 blockade in classical Hodgkin lymphoma. Germline-derived CDR1 and CDR2 are MNHEY and SMNVEV (reference sequence). The CDR3 has 17 amino acids. The ends lost 8 bases at V and 1 base at J; junction bases unmatched: 12. Produced via immunoSEQ multiplex PCR; TCRdb's table is partial and in-frame only. The sample shows tens of thousands of clones, roughly 89% of them seen only once. All the patients suffered relapse after autologous stem cell transplantation, and brentuximab vedotin exposure differed. This TCR was sampled from a human donor with classical Hodgkin lymphoma. Source: peripheral blood mononuclear cells (PBMCs), taken before the second cycle of nivolumab. The J gene is TRBJ1-1, the V gene TRBV27; 11 bases map to TRBD1. In DNA, the CDR3 is TGTGCCAGCTCCCGGGACAGGGGGTTGTTGGGGAACACTGAAGCTTTCTTT. It yields the protein CASSRDRGLLGNTEAFF.